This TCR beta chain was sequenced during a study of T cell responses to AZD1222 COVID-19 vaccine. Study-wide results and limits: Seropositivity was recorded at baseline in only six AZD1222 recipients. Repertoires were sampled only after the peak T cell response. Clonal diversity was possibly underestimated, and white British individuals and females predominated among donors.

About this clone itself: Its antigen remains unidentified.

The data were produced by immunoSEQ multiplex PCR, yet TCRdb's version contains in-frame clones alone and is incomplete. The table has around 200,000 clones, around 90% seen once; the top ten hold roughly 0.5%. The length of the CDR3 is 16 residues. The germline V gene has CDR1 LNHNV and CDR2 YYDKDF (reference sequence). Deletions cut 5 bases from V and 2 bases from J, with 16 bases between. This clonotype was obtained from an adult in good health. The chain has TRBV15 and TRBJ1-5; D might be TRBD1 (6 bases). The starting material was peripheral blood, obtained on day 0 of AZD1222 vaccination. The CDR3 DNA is TGTGCCACCAGCGGAGTCCCGTACAGGGGCAATCAGCCCCAGCATTTT. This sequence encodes CATSGVPYRGNQPQHF.